The clone carrying this TCR beta chain was counted a single time. The target antigen is unknown. Clones were read by immunoSEQ multiplex PCR, and TCRdb kept only the in-frame ones, dropping some. The sample holds 35,000 to 45,000 clones, about 77% seen once. These data belong to a study of chemoradiotherapy in HPV16-positive cancers. General observations from the study: Non-HPV-specific T cells did not expand in tumors during treatment, whereas candidate HPV-specific clones and E7-related motifs did. Better recurrence-free survival went with HPV-responsive T-cell expansion in HPV16-positive patients.

Repertoires were sampled repeatedly during chemoradiotherapy. V was pared by 3 bases and J by 4 bases, with 8 bases of the junction left unmatched. CDR3 size: 16 residues. Germline assignment: CDR1 SGHDT and CDR2 YYEEEE. The V call is TRBV5-6, the J call TRBJ2-3; TRBD2 matches at 10 bases. This sequence originates from a human donor with HPV-associated anogenital cancer. Sequenced material: blood, taken from a patient who underwent chemoradiotherapy. The CDR3 sequence is CASSWGSGGRADTQYF. The DNA of the CDR3 is TGTGCCAGCAGCTGGGGTAGCGGGGGGCGGGCAGATACGCAGTATTTT.